This T cell receptor (beta chain) emerged from a study of beta chain features in type 1 diabetes. Per the germline V gene, CDR1 is LGHNA and CDR2 is YNFKEQ. The CDR3 is 16 residues long. The junction had 9 bases not matched to a gene; V was cut back by 3 bases and J by 10 bases. Reverse transcribing all isolated RNA meant expressed TCRB transcripts were sequenced. TCRdb's copy holds only in-frame clones and misses some; the assay was immunoSEQ multiplex PCR. The table records 900,000 or so clones, 15% to 20% of them present only once. The sequenced sample was naive CD4+ T cells from blood. The sequence was obtained from a woman younger than 35 in good health. The chain employs TRBV4-2 and TRBJ2-1, with 13 nucleotides matching TRBD2. This chain's CDR3 is CASSHGRTSGSEEQFF. The CDR3 DNA reads as TGTGCCAGCAGCCACGGTCGGACTAGCGGGAGCGAAGAGCAGTTCTTC.